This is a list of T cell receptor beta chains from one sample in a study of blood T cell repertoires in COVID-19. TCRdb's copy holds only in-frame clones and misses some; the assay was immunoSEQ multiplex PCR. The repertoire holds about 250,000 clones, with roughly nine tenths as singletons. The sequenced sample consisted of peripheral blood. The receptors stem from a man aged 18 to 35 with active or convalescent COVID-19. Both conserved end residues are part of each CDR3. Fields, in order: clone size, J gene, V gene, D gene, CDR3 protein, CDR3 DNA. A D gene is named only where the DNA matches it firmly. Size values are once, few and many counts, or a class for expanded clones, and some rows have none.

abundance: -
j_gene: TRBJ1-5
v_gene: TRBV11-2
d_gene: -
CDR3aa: CASSDRNSNQPQHF
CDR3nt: TGTGCCAGCAGTGACAGAAATAGCAATCAGCCCCAGCATTTT

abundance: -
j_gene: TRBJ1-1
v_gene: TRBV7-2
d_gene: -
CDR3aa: CASSRKPPTVVNTEAFF
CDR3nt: TGTGCCAGCAGCCGGAAACCACCGACAGTAGTGAACACTGAAGCTTTCTTT

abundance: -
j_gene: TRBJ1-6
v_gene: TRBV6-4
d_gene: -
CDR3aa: CASRESSYNSPLHF
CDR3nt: TGTGCCAGCAGGGAGAGCTCCTATAATTCACCCCTCCACTTT

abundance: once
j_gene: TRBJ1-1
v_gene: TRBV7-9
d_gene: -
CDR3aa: CASSLLVNTEAFF
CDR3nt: TGTGCCAGCAGCTTATTAGTTAACACTGAAGCTTTCTTT

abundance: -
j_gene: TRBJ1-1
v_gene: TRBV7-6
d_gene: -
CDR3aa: CASSLSTPGHTEAFF
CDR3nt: TGTGCCAGCAGCTTAAGTACGCCGGGACATACTGAAGCTTTCTTT

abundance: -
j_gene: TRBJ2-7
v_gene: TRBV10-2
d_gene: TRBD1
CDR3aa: CASSLTGGYEQYF
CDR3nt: TGCGCCAGCTCTCTTACAGGGGGCTACGAGCAGTACTTC

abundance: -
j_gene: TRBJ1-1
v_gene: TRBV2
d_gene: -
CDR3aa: CASSQSRGLNTEAFF
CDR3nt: TGTGCCAGCAGTCAGTCCAGGGGCTTGAACACTGAAGCTTTCTTT

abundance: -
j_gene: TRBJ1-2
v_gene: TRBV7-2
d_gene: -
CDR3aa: CASSPNTVNYGYTF
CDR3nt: TGTGCCAGCAGCCCAAACACCGTTAACTATGGCTACACCTTC

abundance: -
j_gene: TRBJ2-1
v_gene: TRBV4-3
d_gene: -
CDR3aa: CASSPNSGNEQFF
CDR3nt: TGCGCCAGCAGCCCTAATTCGGGGAATGAGCAGTTCTTC

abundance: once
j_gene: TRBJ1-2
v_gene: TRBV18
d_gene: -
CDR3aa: CASSPDSSYGYTF
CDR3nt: TGTGCCAGCTCCCCAGACAGCTCCTATGGCTACACCTTC

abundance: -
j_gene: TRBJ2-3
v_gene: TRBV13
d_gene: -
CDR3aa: CASSHHGGNTDTQYF
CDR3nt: TGTGCCAGCAGCCACCACGGGGGAAACACAGATACGCAGTATTTT

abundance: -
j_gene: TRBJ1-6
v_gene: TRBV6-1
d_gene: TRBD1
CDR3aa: CASSGSTGTGDSPLHF
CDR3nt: TGTGCCAGCAGTGGTTCCACCGGGACAGGAGACTCACCCCTCCACTTT

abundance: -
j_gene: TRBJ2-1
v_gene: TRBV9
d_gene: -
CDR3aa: CASSEDGSSYNEQFF
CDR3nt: TGTGCCAGCAGCGAAGACGGGAGCTCCTACAATGAGCAGTTCTTC

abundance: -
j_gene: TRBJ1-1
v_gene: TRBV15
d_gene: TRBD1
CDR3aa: CATSRSIIADRGTEAFF
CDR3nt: TGTGCCACCAGCAGAAGCATAATAGCGGACAGGGGTACTGAAGCTTTCTTT

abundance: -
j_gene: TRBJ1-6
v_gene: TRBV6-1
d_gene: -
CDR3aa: CASSEATGRYNSPLHF
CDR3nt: TGTGCCAGCAGTGAAGCAACAGGGCGCTATAATTCACCCCTCCACTTT

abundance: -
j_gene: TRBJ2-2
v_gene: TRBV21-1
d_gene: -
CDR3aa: CASSKVRTSGATANTGELFF
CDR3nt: TGTGCCAGCAGCAAAGTCCGTACTAGCGGGGCCACCGCGAACACCGGGGAGCTGTTTTTT

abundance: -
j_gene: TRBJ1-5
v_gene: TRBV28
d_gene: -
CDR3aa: CASSLDLSDSYSNQPQHF
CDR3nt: TGTGCCAGCAGTTTAGACCTTTCGGACAGTTATAGCAATCAGCCCCAGCATTTT

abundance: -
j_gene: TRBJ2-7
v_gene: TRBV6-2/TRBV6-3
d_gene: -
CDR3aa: CASSSVRKGASYEQYF
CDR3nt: TGTGCCAGCAGCTCAGTCCGTAAAGGGGCCTCCTACGAGCAGTACTTC

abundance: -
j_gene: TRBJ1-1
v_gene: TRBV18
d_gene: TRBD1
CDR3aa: CASSPKQTGSTEAFF
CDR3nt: TGTGCCAGCTCACCGAAACAGACAGGGAGTACTGAAGCTTTCTTT

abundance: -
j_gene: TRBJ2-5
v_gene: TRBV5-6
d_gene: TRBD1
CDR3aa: CASSLGTGPITQYF
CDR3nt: TGTGCCAGCAGCCTAGGGACAGGGCCTATAACCCAGTACTTC

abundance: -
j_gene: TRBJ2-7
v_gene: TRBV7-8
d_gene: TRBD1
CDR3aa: CASSLTDRGEQYF
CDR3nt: TGTGCCAGCAGCTTAACGGACAGGGGAGAGCAGTACTTC

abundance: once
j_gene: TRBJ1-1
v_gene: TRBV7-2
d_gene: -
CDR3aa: CASSYDRGAFF
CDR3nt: TGTGCCAGCAGCTACGACAGAGGAGCTTTCTTT

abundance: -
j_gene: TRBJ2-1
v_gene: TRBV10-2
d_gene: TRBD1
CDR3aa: CASSAPQGDSYNEQFF
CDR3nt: TGCGCCAGCAGTGCCCCACAGGGGGACTCCTACAATGAGCAGTTCTTC

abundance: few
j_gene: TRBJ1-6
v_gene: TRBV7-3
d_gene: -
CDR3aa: CASSLTGGESPLHF
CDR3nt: TGTGCCAGCAGCTTAACCGGCGGGGAATCACCCCTCCACTTT

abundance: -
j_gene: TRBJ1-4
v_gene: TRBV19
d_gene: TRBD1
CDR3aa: CASSIPTGLDEKLFF
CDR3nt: TGTGCCAGTAGTATCCCGACAGGGCTGGATGAAAAACTGTTTTTT

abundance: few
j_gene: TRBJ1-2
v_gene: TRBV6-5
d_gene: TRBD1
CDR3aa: CASSSPDRGRSPGYTF
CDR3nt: TGTGCCAGCAGTTCCCCTGACAGGGGGCGATCCCCTGGCTACACCTTC

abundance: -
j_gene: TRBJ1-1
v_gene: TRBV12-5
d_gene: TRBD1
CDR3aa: CASGLVPGTGTAFF
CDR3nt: TGTGCTAGTGGTTTGGTACCCGGGACAGGGACGGCTTTCTTT

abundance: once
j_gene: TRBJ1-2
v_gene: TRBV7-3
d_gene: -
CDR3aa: CASSLTGGQIYGYTF
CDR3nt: TGTGCCAGCAGCTTAACCGGAGGACAGATCTATGGCTACACCTTC

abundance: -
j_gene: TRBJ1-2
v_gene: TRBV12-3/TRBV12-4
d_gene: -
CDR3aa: CASSFGGTYGYTF
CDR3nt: TGTGCCAGCAGTTTTGGTGGCACCTATGGCTACACCTTC

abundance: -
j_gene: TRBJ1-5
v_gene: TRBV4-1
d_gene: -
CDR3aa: CASSRSEGQPQHF
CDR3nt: TGCGCCAGCAGCCGGAGTGAGGGTCAGCCCCAGCATTTT

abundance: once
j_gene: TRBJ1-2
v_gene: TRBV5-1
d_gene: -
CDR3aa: CASSLDYVGGYTF
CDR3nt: TGCGCCAGCAGCTTGGACTACGTAGGCGGCTACACCTTC

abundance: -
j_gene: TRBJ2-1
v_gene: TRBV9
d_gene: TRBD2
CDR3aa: CASSEISGRAINEQFF
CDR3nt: TGTGCCAGCAGCGAAATTAGCGGGAGGGCAATAAATGAGCAGTTCTTC

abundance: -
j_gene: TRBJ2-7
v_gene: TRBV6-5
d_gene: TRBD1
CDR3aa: CASSSTGLGTYEQYF
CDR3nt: TGTGCCAGCAGTTCGACAGGGTTAGGCACCTACGAGCAGTACTTC

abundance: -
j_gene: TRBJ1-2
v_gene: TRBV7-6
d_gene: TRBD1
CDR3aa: CASSLGTGPQYGYTF
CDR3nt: TGTGCCAGCAGCTTAGGGACAGGGCCTCAATATGGCTACACCTTC

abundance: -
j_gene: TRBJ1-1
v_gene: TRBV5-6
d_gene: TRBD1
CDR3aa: CASSPDREGVEAFF
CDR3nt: TGTGCCAGCAGCCCGGACAGGGAGGGTGTTGAAGCTTTCTTT